This entry describes one TCR beta chain. Only in-frame clones appear in the TCRdb table, and some are missing; sequencing was by immunoSEQ multiplex PCR. The sample has roughly 250,000 clones; approximately 90% are singletons. This record belongs to a study of blood T cell repertoires in COVID-19. Study-level background: PBMCs, B-cell-depleted T cells, or T cells provided the cDNA or gDNA that made up the material.

Those who participated ranged in age from about 18 to 89 years and resided in about two dozen US areas. Trimming cost V 2 bases and J 1 base, with 8 bases left between them. The length of the CDR3 is 15 residues. CDR1 and CDR2 (germline): MNHEY, SVGEGT. V is TRBV6-2 or TRBV6-3 and J is TRBJ2-2; possible D gene TRBD1, 6 bases. This clonotype was obtained from a woman aged 40 to 50 with acute COVID-19. Sequencing used PBMCs or T cells enriched from blood (not recorded which). The CDR3 nucleotides read TGTGCCAGCAGTTACAGAGGGGGGAACACCGGGGAGCTGTTTTTT. Translated, it gives CASSYRGGNTGELFF.